The 10 T cell receptor beta chains reported below all come from one sample, sequenced in a study of cytomegalovirus exposure and HLA in healthy donors. The study ran its PCR with 60 Vbeta and 13 Jbeta primers. Produced via immunoSEQ multiplex PCR; TCRdb's table is partial and in-frame only. Counted here are about 150,000 clones, around 74% occurring once; the ten biggest clones make up 1.3% to 1.5%. The sequencing input was PBMCs. All receptors derive from a man aged 18-30 years in good health and CMV-seronegative.

This sequence joins TRBV27 and TRBJ2-3, with D possibly TRBD2 on 5 matching bases. Trimming pared 8 bases from V and 3 bases from J, leaving 6 bases between. CDR3 length equals 11 residues. Germline CDR1 reads MNHEY; CDR2 reads SMNVEV (reference sequence). Here the CDR3 reads CASGSTDTQYF. The DNA for the CDR3 is TGTGCCAGCGGGAGTACAGATACGCAGTATTTT.

CDR3 sequence: CASSLETGQGASTSGNTIYF. DNA of the CDR3: TGCGCCAGCAGCTTGGAAACGGGACAGGGTGCTTCGACCTCTGGAAACACCATATATTTT. The V call is TRBV5-1, the J call TRBJ1-3; TRBD1 matches 9 bases. V gave up 0 bases and J gave up 0 bases; unmatched junction bases: 13. Germline V gene data show CDR1 as SGHRS and CDR2 as YFSETQ. This CDR3 region has 20 residues.

The rearrangement joins TRBV7-8 to TRBJ1-2, with 8 nucleotides matching TRBD1. V trimming: 2 bases; J trimming: 8 bases; junction bases outside the gene matches: 13. This CDR3 has 16 amino acids. Per the germline V gene, CDR1 is SGHVS and CDR2 is FQNEAQ. The CDR3: CASSLRRRTGLEGYTF. The CDR3 bases are TGTGCCAGCAGCTTACGACGAAGGACAGGGCTAGAGGGCTACACCTTC.

V usage is TRBV2 and J usage is TRBJ1-4; D perhaps matches TRBD1 (5 bases). The CDR3 covers 17 residues. Germline V gene lookup returns CDR1 SNHLY and CDR2 FYNNEI. V lost 5 bases to trimming and J lost 0 bases, with 16 bases between them. CDR3 nucleotide sequence: TGTGCCAGCAGTACATTTTCGGACACCGCAACTAATGAAAAACTGTTTTTT. As protein: CASSTFSDTATNEKLFF.

Concerning this clone: One junction end does not reproduce the germline sequence, and a read error may be involved. The chain recombines TRBV7-9 with TRBJ2-1; D might be TRBD1 (6 bases). Germline V gene data show CDR1 as SEHNR and CDR2 as FQNEAQ (reference sequence). The CDR3 spans 17 residues. The CDR3 sequence: CSSSLDRQAPSHNEQFF. The CDR3 DNA is TGTTCCAGCAGCTTAGACCGACAGGCACCAAGTCACAATGAGCAGTTCTTC.

The chain combines TRBV2 with TRBJ2-7; TRBD2 might be the D (6 bases). V was trimmed by 6 bases and J by 1 base, leaving 13 bases between them. The CDR3 is 14 amino acids. Germline assignment: CDR1 SNHLY and CDR2 FYNNEI. The CDR3 loop reads CASSPDYKSYEQYF. The CDR3 DNA follows: TGTGCCAGCAGCCCGGACTATAAATCCTACGAGCAGTACTTC.

V usage is TRBV15 and J usage is TRBJ2-3, with 7 bases identical to TRBD1. This CDR3 is built from 15 residues. The V segment lost 8 bases and the J segment 8 bases; nucleotides outside the gene matches: 16. Germline-derived CDR1 and CDR2 are LNHNV and YYDKDF (reference sequence). CDR3 sequence: CATHRGRLQGGTQYF. The CDR3 DNA follows: TGTGCCACCCACAGGGGCCGACTACAGGGCGGTACGCAGTATTTT.

This rearrangement joins TRBV9 to TRBJ2-1, with TRBD2 matching over 13 bases. Germline trimming cut 0 bases from V and 7 bases from J; bases unmatched to any gene: 16. The CDR3 spans 20 residues. Germline lookup yields CDR1 SGDLS and CDR2 YYNGEE. The CDR3 DNA follows: TGTGCCAGCAGCGTAGCCGGGGGCTTTGGACTAGCGGGAGTGGGAAATGAGCAGTTCTTC. Protein: CASSVAGGFGLAGVGNEQFF.

This sequence joins TRBV21-1 and TRBJ2-3; the table's D call TRBD2 went unverified against the DNA. TRBV21-1 is classified as a pseudogene. The CDR3 covers 17 residues. The CDR3 here is CASSKEWRDPPTDTQYF. The CDR3 DNA reads as TGTGCCAGCAGCAAAGAATGGCGGGACCCACCCACAGATACGCAGTATTTT.

The genes are TRBV4-3 and TRBJ1-1, with D unresolved. V was trimmed by 1 base and J by 2 bases, leaving 14 bases between them. This CDR3 contains 16 residues. CDR1 and CDR2 from the germline V gene are LGHNA and YSLEER. CDR3 sequence (DNA): TGCGCCAGCAGCCAAGGGTTCGAGAGATTAAACACTGAAGCTTTCTTT. Translation gives CASSQGFERLNTEAFF.